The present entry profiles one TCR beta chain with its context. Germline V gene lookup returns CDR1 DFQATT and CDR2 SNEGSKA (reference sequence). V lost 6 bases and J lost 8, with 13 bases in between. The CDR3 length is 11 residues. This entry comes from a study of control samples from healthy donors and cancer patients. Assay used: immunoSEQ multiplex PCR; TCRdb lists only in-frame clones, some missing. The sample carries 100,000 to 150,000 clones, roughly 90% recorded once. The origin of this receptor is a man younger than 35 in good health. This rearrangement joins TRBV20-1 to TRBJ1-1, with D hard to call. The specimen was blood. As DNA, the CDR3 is TGCAGTGCCTCTTGGGAGTGGGAAGCTTTCTTT. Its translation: CSASWEWEAFF.